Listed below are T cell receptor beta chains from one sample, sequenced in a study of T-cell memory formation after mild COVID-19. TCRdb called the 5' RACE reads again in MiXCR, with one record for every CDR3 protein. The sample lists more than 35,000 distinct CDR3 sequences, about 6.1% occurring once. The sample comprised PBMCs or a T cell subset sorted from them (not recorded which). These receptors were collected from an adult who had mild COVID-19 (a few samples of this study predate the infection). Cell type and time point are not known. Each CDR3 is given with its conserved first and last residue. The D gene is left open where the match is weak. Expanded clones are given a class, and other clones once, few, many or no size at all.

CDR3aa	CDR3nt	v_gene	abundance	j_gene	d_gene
CASSQDTGGARWANVLTF	TGCGCCAGCAGCCAAGACACAGGGGGAGCCCGGTGGGCCAACGTCCTGACTTTC	TRBV4-3	many	TRBJ2-6	TRBD1
CASSHLGTYNEQFF	TGTGCCAGCAGCCATTTGGGTACCTACAATGAGCAGTTCTTC	TRBV14	many	TRBJ2-1	NA
CAWSGGREQGEQFF	TGTGCCTGGAGTGGAGGGCGGGAGCAGGGTGAGCAGTTCTTC	TRBV30	many	TRBJ2-1	TRBD2
CASATEGNSYEQYF	TGTGCCAGCGCAACGGAGGGAAACTCCTACGAGCAGTACTTC	TRBV25-1	few	TRBJ2-7	NA
CASSFRLTNYGYTF	TGTGCCAGCAGCTTCCGCTTGACTAACTATGGCTACACCTTC	TRBV7-2	many	TRBJ1-2	NA
CASSIGYGYPYEQYF	TGTGCCAGTAGTATAGGGTACGGGTACCCCTACGAGCAGTACTTC	TRBV19	few	TRBJ2-7	NA
CATPNGRLLGNEQYF	TGTGCCACCCCTAACGGACGGCTACTAGGGAACGAGCAGTACTTC	TRBV19	few	TRBJ2-7	NA
CASSLRQQFF	TGTGCCAGCAGCTTAAGGCAGCAGTTCTTC	TRBV7-9	many	TRBJ2-1	NA
CASSYDRTGGTHF	TGTGCCAGCAGTTACGATAGGACAGGTGGGACCCACTTC	TRBV6-5	many	TRBJ1-2	TRBD1
CASREVGQRIYGYTF	TGTGCCAGCAGAGAAGTGGGGCAGCGGATCTATGGCTACACCTTC	TRBV7-3	few	TRBJ1-2	NA
CASSRQQGGTDTQYF	TGTGCCAGCAGCCGTCAGCAGGGTGGCACAGATACGCAGTATTTT	TRBV11-2	many	TRBJ2-3	NA
CASRRQGARDGYTF	TGTGCCAGCAGAAGACAGGGGGCGAGGGATGGCTACACCTTC	TRBV6-6	few	TRBJ1-2	TRBD1
CAISEGGVSYNEQFF	TGTGCCATCAGTGAAGGGGGGGTGTCCTACAATGAGCAGTTCTTC	TRBV10-3	many	TRBJ2-1	NA
CASRTGVDTGELFF	TGTGCCAGCAGAACAGGGGTGGACACCGGGGAGCTGTTTTTT	TRBV12-3/TRBV12-4	many	TRBJ2-2	TRBD1
CASSTGGIGNQPQHF	TGTGCCAGTAGTACAGGGGGCATCGGCAATCAGCCCCAGCATTTT	TRBV19	few	TRBJ1-5	TRBD1
CSAKTLPAGYTF	TGCAGTGCTAAGACTCTTCCGGCTGGCTACACCTTC	TRBV20-1	few	TRBJ1-2	NA
CASSPPPGQGGSPFF	TGTGCCAGCAGTCCGCCTCCGGGACAGGGCGGTTCCCCCTTCTTT	TRBV12-3/TRBV12-4	many	TRBJ1-1	TRBD1
CSASVADGNIQYF	TGCAGCGCCAGCGTTGCAGACGGAAACATTCAGTACTTC	TRBV29-1	many	TRBJ2-4	NA
CATSHGEGGRLETQYF	TGTGCCACCAGTCACGGCGAGGGGGGGCGGTTAGAGACCCAGTACTTC	TRBV24-1	many	TRBJ2-5	NA
CSATPGGGVREQYF	TGCAGTGCAACCCCGGGGGGTGGGGTACGCGAGCAGTACTTC	TRBV20-1	NA	TRBJ2-7	TRBD2
CATSDPDRGHHNEQFF	TGTGCCACCAGTGATCCGGACAGGGGACACCACAATGAGCAGTTCTTC	TRBV24-1	medium-sized	TRBJ2-1	TRBD1
CASSYSRYGYEQYF	TGTGCCAGCAGTTACTCCCGATACGGTTACGAGCAGTACTTC	TRBV6-2/TRBV6-3	medium-sized	TRBJ2-7	NA
CASSLTDTDTQYF	TGTGCCAGCAGCTTAACGGACACAGATACGCAGTATTTT	TRBV5-6	few	TRBJ2-3	NA
CASSLDTARPQHF	TGTGCCAGCAGTTTAGATACGGCACGGCCCCAGCATTTT	TRBV12-3/TRBV12-4	many	TRBJ1-5	NA
CSAPLQDTQYF	TGCAGTGCACCCCTTCAAGATACGCAGTATTTT	TRBV20-1	many	TRBJ2-3	NA
CASSETGGQPQHF	TGTGCCAGCAGTGAGACAGGGGGACAGCCCCAGCATTTT	TRBV12-3/TRBV12-4	many	TRBJ1-5	TRBD1
CAWIVRGYYNEQFF	TGTGCCTGGATTGTCAGGGGGTACTACAATGAGCAGTTCTTC	TRBV30	NA	TRBJ2-1	TRBD1
CSARDSLRPLDGYTF	TGCAGTGCTAGAGATAGCCTTAGGCCTCTCGATGGCTACACCTTC	TRBV20-1	many	TRBJ1-2	NA
CASSSNMELFF	TGCGCCAGCAGCTCAAACATGGAGCTGTTTTTT	TRBV5-1	many	TRBJ2-2	NA
CASSLSRGLSGNTIYF	TGTGCCAGCAGTTTGAGTAGGGGCCTCTCTGGAAACACCATATATTTT	TRBV7-9	NA	TRBJ1-3	NA
CASSSPESSEAFF	TGTGCCAGCAGTTCTCCTGAGTCAAGTGAAGCTTTCTTT	TRBV6-5	many	TRBJ1-1	NA
CASSILPRGTDTQYF	TGTGCCAGTAGTATTCTCCCCAGGGGCACAGATACGCAGTATTTT	TRBV19	many	TRBJ2-3	NA